This T cell receptor beta chain appears in the sequencing data of a study of blood T cell repertoires in COVID-19. CDR1 and CDR2 (germline): MNHEY, SMNVEV (reference sequence). This CDR3 contains 16 residues. With 6 bases clipped from V and 6 bases from J, the junction kept 11 bases outside the gene matches. Per the original data handling: Nucleated cell number was recorded as an estimate derived from reference gene primer amplification. Data came from immunoSEQ multiplex PCR; TCRdb stores just in-frame clones and leaves some out. The DNA was the basis for D and trimming; V, J and clone size are from that table. The data contain 250,000 or so clones, 88% of them singletons.

This receptor was identified in a woman aged 25 to 45 who had been exposed to COVID-19. The V call is TRBV27, the J call TRBJ2-1; 10 nucleotides match TRBD2. Sequencing input: PBMCs or T cells enriched from blood (not recorded which). This chain's CDR3 is CASRKPPSGSTNEQFF. The CDR3 DNA follows: TGTGCCAGCAGGAAACCCCCTAGCGGGAGTACCAATGAGCAGTTCTTC.